This entry concerns a single TCR beta chain. Its antigen is still unknown. Qualities for individual bases were not recorded, and no much larger clone is one base off. The data were obtained in a study of T cell responses to AZD1222 COVID-19 vaccine (TCRdb year 2021). Regarding the complete study: AZD1222 recipients whose second dose came at about 4 weeks and those whose second dose came at about 12 weeks were combined into one group, since spike-specific TCR depth and breadth did not differ between the two schedules. TCR sequencing was performed for roughly 250 trial participants, of whom some 200 were given two doses of AZD1222 and some 26 were given two doses of MenACWY control vaccine. Trial participants were enrolled by age into subgroups of 18-55, 56-69 and 70-plus years, and roughly 150, 30 and 60 TCR-sequenced participants, respectively, were included in these subgroups. Overall study results and their limits: CD4 TCRs associated with the vaccine covered the entire spike protein, and the dominant responses were in regions 160-218 and 743-854. Only a handful of AZD1222 recipients were SARS-CoV-2 seropositive at baseline, limiting conclusions about previously exposed vaccinees. Epitopes outside the regions mutated in the B.1.351 and B.1.1.7 variants were reportedly recognized by nearly half of the unique spike-specific TCRs. Because no samples from the day 14 peak response were available, repertoires could be characterized only after the peak T cell response. The 56-69-year group was small, and its depth increase did not reach significance, likely because of low power. Participants were mostly white British, with more females than males. The authors suggested clonal diversity may have been underestimated. A significant rise in spike-specific TCR breadth and depth was observed after two AZD1222 doses relative to day 0 and relative to MenACWY recipients.

Reading the label with the study, this specimen's time point is: baseline before first vaccination. Vaccinee samples came from UK trials COV001 and COV002, including a single-blind randomized controlled phase 2/3 trial of AZD1222 (ChAdOx1 nCoV-19) in healthy adults. For TCRbeta chain sequencing, PBMC samples from trial participants were taken at day 0 and at day 28 after the second dose. The CDR3 regions of human TCRbeta chains were analyzed by immunosequencing. The authors' pipeline ran thus. Repertoire TCRs were matched against a reference library of SARS-CoV-2-specific TCRs generated with the MIRA antigen-specificity platform. Breadth was defined as the fraction of unique TCRs that were SARS-CoV-2-associated. Depth was defined as the fraction of total T cells that were SARS-CoV-2-associated. Using the MIRA data, each spike-specific TCR was assigned both to the spike region to which the TCR was reactive and to a CD4 or CD8 class. Log10-transformed breadth and depth values were compared by one-way ANOVA with Sidak's multiple comparisons tests. TCRdb's version of the immuneACCESS table is confined to in-frame rearrangements and falls short of the full clone set. An unresolved V gene accounts for under half of the shortfall where checked; the remainder is of unknown origin. V, J and clone size are those of that table, while D and trimming were read from the DNA. The sample yields over 140,000 clones; roughly 92% were counted once. Of the sample, about 4.8% is held by the ten largest clones.

This material consisted of peripheral blood, taken on day 0 of AZD1222 vaccination. The receptor was derived from an adult in good health.

The DNA reads as follows: TGCGCCAGCAGCCAAATAGGGCCGGAGGGGACACGGGACGGACTACCCCTCTCACAAGAGACCCAGTACTTC. Its translation reads: CASSQIGPEGTRDGLPLSQETQYF. The V and J segments used are TRBV5-1 and TRBJ2-5; the D gene could be either TRBD1 or TRBD2, each agreeing at 6 bases. Inclusive of the bounding cysteine and phenylalanine, the CDR3 is 24 residues long. Left in the record is the CDR3 DNA by itself, 72 bases read in frame from the first base. Relative to germline, V is 4 bases shorter and J is 2 bases shorter, with 42 bases between their ends. CDR1 is given as SGHRS and CDR2 as YFSETQ, both from the germline V gene.